A single sample gave rise to the 13 T cell receptor beta chains below, sequenced in a study of OX40 agonist ivuxolimab in advanced cancers. Repertoires were generated with immunoSEQ multiplex PCR, while TCRdb's copy carries only in-frame clones and drops some. The table lists tens of thousands of clones, around 87% of them singletons. This specimen was CD4+ or CD8+ T cells sorted from blood, taken in a trial of the OX40 agonist ivuxolimab. The source is an adult with an advanced solid tumor such as melanoma, head and neck, liver or kidney cancer.

Only a few counts were recorded for this clone. The genes are TRBV29-1 and TRBJ2-7, with D possibly TRBD1 on 5 matching bases. The V gene's germline CDR1 is SQVTM and CDR2 ANQGSEA. CDR3 size: 13 residues. The ends were cut back, 5 bases at V and 0 bases at J, with 11 bases in the middle. The CDR3 loop is CSVTTDSSYEQYF. The CDR3 DNA reads TGCAGCGTTACCACAGACAGCTCCTACGAGCAGTACTTC.

This chain joins TRBV7-8 and TRBJ1-5; D is ambiguous. Germline V gene sequence: CDR1 SGHVS, CDR2 FQNEAQ. CDR3 size: 15 residues. Trimming took off 1 base at V and 1 base at J, with 8 bases between the two ends. CDR3 protein: CASSLVRESNQPQHF. The CDR3 nucleotides are TGTGCCAGCAGCTTAGTAAGGGAGAGCAATCAGCCCCAGCATTTT.

The chain joins TRBV11-2 to TRBJ2-2, with 10 bases that match TRBD1. V was pared by 3 bases and J by 5 bases, with 3 bases of the junction left unmatched. Germline assignment: CDR1 SGHAT and CDR2 FQNNGV. The CDR3 has 15 residues. The CDR3 loop reads CASSLTGGATGELFF. In nucleotides, the CDR3 is TGTGCCAGCAGCTTGACAGGGGGCGCGACCGGGGAGCTGTTTTTT. Supplemented by reference TRBV11-2 and TRBJ2-2, the full variable domain reads EAGVAQSPRYKIIEKRQSVAFWCNPISGHATLYWYQQILGQGPKLLIQFQNNGVVDDSQLPKDRFSAERLKGVDSTLKIQPAKLEDSAVYLCASSLTGGATGELFFGEGSRLTVL.

The chain recombines TRBV7-8 with TRBJ2-5; the D gene is possibly TRBD1 (7 bases). This CDR3 comprises 17 residues. CDR1 SGHVS and CDR2 FQNEAQ come from the germline V gene. The V and J ends lost 0 bases and 2 bases respectively, with 16 bases between them. The CDR3 sequence is CASSLAGGGRGQETQYF. The DNA of the CDR3 is TGTGCCAGCAGCTTAGCCGGGGGTGGCAGGGGGCAAGAGACCCAGTACTTC.

V is TRBV6-1 and J is TRBJ2-1; TRBD1 might be the D (6 bases). The length of the CDR3 is 15 residues. V was trimmed by 3 bases and J by 5 bases, leaving 14 bases between them. The germline V gene has CDR1 MNHNS and CDR2 SASEGT. CDR3 coding DNA: TGTGCCAGCAGTGAGGGACACGGCCCCCACAATGAGCAGTTCTTC. Translation: CASSEGHGPHNEQFF.

The J gene is TRBJ2-7, the V gene TRBV6-6; D unresolved. This CDR3 has 15 residues. Trimming left V 2 bases short and J 2 bases short, with 13 bases between. From germline, CDR1 is MNHNY and CDR2 SVGAGI (reference sequence). CDR3 in DNA: TGTGCCAGCAGTTACGGCGTGCCGATTACCTACGAGCAGTACTTC. This sequence encodes CASSYGVPITYEQYF.

This clone was detected only a few times. The chain carries TRBV4-1 and TRBJ2-2; D is perhaps TRBD1 or TRBD2 (6 bases each). Trimming removed 6 bases from V and 4 bases from J, with 15 bases in between. CDR3 length: 15 amino acids. Germline CDR1 is MGHRA and CDR2 is YSYEKL. CDR3 sequence: CASSVFGGRTGELFF. The CDR3 coding sequence is TGCGCCAGCAGTGTTTTTGGGGGGCGCACCGGGGAGCTGTTTTTT.

The chain links TRBV2 to TRBJ1-1; the match to TRBD1 covers 7 bases. Unmatched junction bases numbered 5, after V lost 6 bases and J lost 4 bases. The CDR3 is 13 amino acids. Germline CDR1 and CDR2: SNHLY and FYNNEI. CDR3 loop: CASSHRGVTEAFF. Here the CDR3 DNA reads TGTGCCAGCAGCCACAGGGGCGTCACTGAAGCTTTCTTT.

V gene TRBV28 combines with J gene TRBJ1-6; D not certain. Germline loops: CDR1 MDHEN, CDR2 SYDVKM. Trimming pared 2 bases from V and 5 bases from J, leaving 4 bases between. CDR3 size: 13 residues. The CDR3 sequence: CASSLRDNSPLHF. In nucleotides, the CDR3 is TGTGCCAGCAGTTTAAGGGATAATTCACCCCTCCACTTT.

V is TRBV18 and J is TRBJ1-1, with 9 nucleotides matching TRBD1. The length of the CDR3 is 16 residues. The V segment lost 4 bases and the J segment 1 base; nucleotides outside the gene matches: 7. In germline, CDR1 is KGHSH, CDR2 LQKENI. In DNA, the CDR3 is TGTGCCAGCTCACTACGGACAGGGGCGACGAACACTGAAGCTTTCTTT. It translates to CASSLRTGATNTEAFF.

The chain recombines TRBV14 with TRBJ1-6; no firm D call. The CDR3 spans 13 residues. Trimming shortened V by 0 bases and J by 11 bases, and 8 bases separated the two germline ends. From germline, CDR1 is SGHDN and CDR2 FVKESK. The CDR3 sequence: CASSQEGYTPLHF. The CDR3 DNA reads TGTGCCAGCAGCCAAGAGGGTTATACACCCCTCCACTTT.

This rearrangement joins TRBV6-5 to TRBJ1-3; no definite D call. Trimming pared 6 bases from V and 0 bases from J, leaving 6 bases between. This CDR3 is 13 amino acids long. The germline CDR1 and CDR2 sequences are MNHEY and SVGAGI. CDR3 sequence (DNA): TGTGCCAGCAGATCCCCCTCTGGAAACACCATATATTTT. It translates to CASRSPSGNTIYF.

This chain connects TRBV5-1 to TRBJ1-4, with 7 bases lining up with TRBD1. V shed 3 bases and J 3 bases; nucleotides not matched to a gene: 5. Per the germline V gene, CDR1 is SGHRS and CDR2 is YFSETQ. This CDR3 comprises 15 residues. The CDR3 coding sequence is TGCGCCAGCAGCTCCCGGGACAGTTCTAATGAAAAACTGTTTTTT. Protein sequence: CASSSRDSSNEKLFF.